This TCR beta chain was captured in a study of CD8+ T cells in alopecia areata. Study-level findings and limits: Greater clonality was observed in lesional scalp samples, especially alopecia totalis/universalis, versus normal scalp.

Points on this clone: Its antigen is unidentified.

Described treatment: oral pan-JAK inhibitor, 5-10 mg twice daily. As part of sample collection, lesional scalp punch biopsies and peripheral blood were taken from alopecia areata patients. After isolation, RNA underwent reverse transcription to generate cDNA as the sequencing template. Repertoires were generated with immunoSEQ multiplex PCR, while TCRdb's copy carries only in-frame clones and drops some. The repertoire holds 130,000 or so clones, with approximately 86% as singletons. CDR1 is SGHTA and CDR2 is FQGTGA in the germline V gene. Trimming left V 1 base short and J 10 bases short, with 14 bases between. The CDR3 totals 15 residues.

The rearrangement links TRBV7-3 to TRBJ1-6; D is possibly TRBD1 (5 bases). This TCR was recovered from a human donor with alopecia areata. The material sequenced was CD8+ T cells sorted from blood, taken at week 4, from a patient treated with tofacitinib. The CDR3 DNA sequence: TGTGCCAGCAGCTTAAGGGGGGACGGTCCGTCACCCCTCCACTTT. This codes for CASSLRGDGPSPLHF.